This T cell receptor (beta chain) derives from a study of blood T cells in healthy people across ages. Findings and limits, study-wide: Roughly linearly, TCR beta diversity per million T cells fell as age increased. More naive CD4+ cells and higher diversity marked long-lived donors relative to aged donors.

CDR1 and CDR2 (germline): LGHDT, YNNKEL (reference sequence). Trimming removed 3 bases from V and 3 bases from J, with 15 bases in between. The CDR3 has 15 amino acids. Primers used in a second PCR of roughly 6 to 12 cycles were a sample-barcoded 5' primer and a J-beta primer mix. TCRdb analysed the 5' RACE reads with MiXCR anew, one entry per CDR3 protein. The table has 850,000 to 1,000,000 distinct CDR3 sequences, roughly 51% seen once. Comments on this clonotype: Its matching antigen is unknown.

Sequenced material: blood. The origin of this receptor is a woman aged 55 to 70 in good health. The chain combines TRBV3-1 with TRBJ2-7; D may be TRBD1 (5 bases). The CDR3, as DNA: TGTGCCAGCAGCCAGGGCAGGGTCGAAAGCTACGAGCAGTACTTC. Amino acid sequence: CASSQGRVESYEQYF.